This T cell receptor (beta chain) was identified in a study of blood T cells in healthy people across ages. Regarding this clonotype: Antigen unknown.

Overall study results and limits: More naive CD4+ cells and higher diversity were found in long-lived than in aged donors.

The use of a sample-barcoded 5' primer and a J-beta primer mix characterized a second PCR of 7 to 11 cycles. TCRdb re-analysed the 5' RACE reads in MiXCR, keeping a single row per CDR3 protein. Counted here are 850,000 to 1,300,000 distinct CDR3 sequences, less than 50% occurring once; the ten biggest clones make up around 18%. The ends were cut back, 0 bases at V and 3 bases at J, with 15 bases in the middle. CDR3 size: 16 residues. Per the germline V gene, CDR1 is SGHDT and CDR2 is YYEEEE. The sample comprised blood. The V call is TRBV5-6, the J call TRBJ1-1, with D possibly being TRBD1 (5 bases). The receptor comes from a woman between 55 and 75 years old in good health. The CDR3 nucleotides read TGTGCCAGCAGCTTGGAGACAAAGGGGTGGTACACTGAAGCTTTCTTT. Translated: CASSLETKGWYTEAFF.